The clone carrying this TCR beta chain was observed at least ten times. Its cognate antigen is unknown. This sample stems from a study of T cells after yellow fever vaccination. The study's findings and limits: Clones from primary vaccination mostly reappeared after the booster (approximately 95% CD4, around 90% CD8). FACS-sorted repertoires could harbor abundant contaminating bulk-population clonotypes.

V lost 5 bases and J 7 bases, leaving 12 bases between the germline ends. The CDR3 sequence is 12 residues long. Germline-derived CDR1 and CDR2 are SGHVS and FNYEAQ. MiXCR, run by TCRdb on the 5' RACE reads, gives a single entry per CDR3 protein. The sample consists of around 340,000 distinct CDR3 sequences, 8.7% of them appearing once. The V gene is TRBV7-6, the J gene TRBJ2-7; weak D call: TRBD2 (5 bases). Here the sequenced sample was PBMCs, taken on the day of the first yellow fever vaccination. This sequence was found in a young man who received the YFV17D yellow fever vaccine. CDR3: CASSTDTGEQYV. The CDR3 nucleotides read TGTGCCAGCAGCACCGACACGGGGGAGCAGTACGTC.